The rows below give T cell receptor beta chains drawn from one sample of a study of neoadjuvant nivolumab and ipilimumab in lung cancer. The table came from immunoSEQ multiplex PCR; TCRdb's copy has only in-frame clones and leaves some out. The data show some 31,000 clones, 80% to 95% seen once. The material was peripheral blood, obtained after neoadjuvant nivolumab, alone or with ipilimumab, at or shortly before surgery. These receptor sequences come from an adult with non-small cell lung cancer. Both conserved end residues are part of each CDR3. Rows give clone size only sometimes, using once, few, many, or a class for an expanded clone.

v_call	clone_size	cdr3_aa
TRBV6-5	-	CASSTVNTEAFF
TRBV5-4	-	CASSLDRAHTDTQYF
TRBV5-1	-	CASSLVGVTGELFF
TRBV5-4	-	CASSPGGVRETQYF
TRBV18	-	CASSPQQGPAGANVLTF
TRBV7-9	-	CASSRPGQNLYEQYF
TRBV5-1	-	CASSLDGQFNEQFF
TRBV5-1	-	CASSPDRPTEAFF
TRBV5-1	-	CASSLPGGGDTQYF
TRBV11-2	-	CASSLERGGANVLTF
TRBV9	few	CASSSAGTAVEKLFF
TRBV7-6	-	CASSLSGEKLFF
TRBV5-4	-	CAIWDAESSYEQYF
TRBV2	-	CASSRGTQRIIILYF
TRBV6-1	-	CASNSYEQYF
TRBV5-1	-	CASSLPDPKWQFF
TRBV4-1	once	CASSQELWQLNTEAFF
TRBV18	-	CASSIGTSGSSGANVLTF
TRBV5-1	once	CASSLDPNRGETQYF
TRBV5-5	-	CASSLVSGRAGEQFF
TRBV11-2	-	CASSLVGGLGEKLFF
TRBV19	-	CASRLVRILGYEQYF
TRBV5-1	-	CASRKGGVNSYGYTF
TRBV6-1	-	CSESPSSYEQYF
TRBV5-1	-	CASSLRQSNEKLFF
TRBV11-2	-	CASSSRDRGLGGNTIYF
TRBV5-1	-	CASRTGSGNTIYF
TRBV15	-	CATRLGLTSASDTQYF
TRBV28	-	CASSSGAKRQPQHF
TRBV18	-	CASSPNLDENIQYF
TRBV11-2	-	CASSLGGNTIYF
TRBV11-1	-	CASSFTSRSDNEQFF
TRBV5-8	-	CASSLNVQETQYF
TRBV7-2	-	CASSLDAGADTQYF
TRBV25-1	-	CASSEGVKGYTF
TRBV11-3	-	CASSLGPGETQYF
TRBV11-2	-	CASSLEWGPTLEAFF
TRBV6-1	-	CASSPRDLGYEQYF
TRBV6-1	once	CASSELLNPSVF
TRBV7-8	-	CASSPSGSNQPQHF
TRBV28	-	CASTTGQVTGELFF
TRBV7-9	-	CASSVQDTQYF
TRBV11-1	-	CASSRTGTGGSTDTQYF
TRBV5-1	-	CASSFGAAANTGELFF
TRBV9	-	CASSVAPKRVGVNTEAFF
TRBV18	-	CASSPNRGQGSQETQYF
TRBV27	-	CASSSTGNGQQYF
TRBV5-1	-	CASSRDASSYEQYF
TRBV13	-	CASSLSPDGNQPQHF
TRBV28	-	CASSLDGWGKDGYEQYF
TRBV5-5	-	CASSSDTANYGYTF
TRBV27	-	CARGTGGQFF
TRBV9	-	CASSVRTGADGTEAFF
TRBV9	-	CASSVRESSGANVLTF
TRBV6-6	-	CASSIGGNTEAFF
TRBV27	-	CASRTSGSYEQYF
TRBV29-1	-	CSVAGTSGSIGELFF